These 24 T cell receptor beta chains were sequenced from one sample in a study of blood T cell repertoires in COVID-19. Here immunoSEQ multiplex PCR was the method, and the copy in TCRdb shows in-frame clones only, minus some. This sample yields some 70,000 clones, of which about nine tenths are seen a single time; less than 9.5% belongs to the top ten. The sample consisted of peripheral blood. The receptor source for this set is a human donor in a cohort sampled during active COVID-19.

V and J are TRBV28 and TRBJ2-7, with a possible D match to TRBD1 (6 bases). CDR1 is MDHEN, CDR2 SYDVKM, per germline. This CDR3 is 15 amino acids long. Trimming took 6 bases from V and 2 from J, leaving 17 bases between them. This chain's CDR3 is CASRTGTGFTYEQYF. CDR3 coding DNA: TGTGCCAGCAGAACCGGAACAGGGTTTACCTACGAGCAGTACTTC.

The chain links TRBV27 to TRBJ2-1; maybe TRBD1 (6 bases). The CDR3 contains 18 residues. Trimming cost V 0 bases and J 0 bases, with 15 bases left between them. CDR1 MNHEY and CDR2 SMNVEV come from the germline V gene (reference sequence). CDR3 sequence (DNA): TGTGCCAGCAGTTTATCAGTTCTGGACAGTTTCTCCTACAATGAGCAGTTCTTC. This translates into CASSLSVLDSFSYNEQFF.

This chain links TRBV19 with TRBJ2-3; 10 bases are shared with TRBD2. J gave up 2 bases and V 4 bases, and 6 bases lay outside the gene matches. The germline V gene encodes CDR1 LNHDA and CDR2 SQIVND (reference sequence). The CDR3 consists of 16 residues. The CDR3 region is CASSRRLAGNTDTQYF. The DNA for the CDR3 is TGTGCCAGTAGTAGGAGACTAGCGGGCAACACAGATACGCAGTATTTT.

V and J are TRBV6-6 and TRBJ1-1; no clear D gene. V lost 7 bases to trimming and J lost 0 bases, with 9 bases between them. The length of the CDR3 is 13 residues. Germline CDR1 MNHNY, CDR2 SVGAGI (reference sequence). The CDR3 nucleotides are TGTGCCAGCATCCAGACATTGAACACTGAAGCTTTCTTT. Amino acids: CASIQTLNTEAFF.

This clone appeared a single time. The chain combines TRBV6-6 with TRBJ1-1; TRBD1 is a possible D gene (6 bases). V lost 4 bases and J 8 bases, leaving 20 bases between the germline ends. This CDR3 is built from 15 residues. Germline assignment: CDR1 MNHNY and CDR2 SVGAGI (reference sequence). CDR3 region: CASSSLTRDINEAFF. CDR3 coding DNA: TGTGCCAGCAGTTCACTGACCCGGGACATAAACGAAGCTTTCTTT.

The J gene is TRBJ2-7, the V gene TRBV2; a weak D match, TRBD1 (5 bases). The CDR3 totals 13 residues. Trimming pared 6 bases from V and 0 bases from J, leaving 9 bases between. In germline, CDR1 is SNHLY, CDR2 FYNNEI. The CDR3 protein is CASSTGYSYEQYF. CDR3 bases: TGTGCCAGCAGCACAGGATACTCCTACGAGCAGTACTTC.

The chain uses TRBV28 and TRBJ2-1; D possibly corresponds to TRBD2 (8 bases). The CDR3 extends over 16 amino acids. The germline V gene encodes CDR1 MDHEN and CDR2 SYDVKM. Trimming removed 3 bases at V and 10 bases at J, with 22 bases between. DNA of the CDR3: TGTGCCAGCAGTTTCATACGGGAGGGGGCCAGCGGGGAGCAGTTCTTC. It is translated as CASSFIREGASGEQFF. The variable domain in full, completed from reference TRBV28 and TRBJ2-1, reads DVKVTQSSRYLVKRTGEKVFLECVQDMDHENMFWYRQDPGLGLRLIYFSYDVKMKEKGDIPEGYSVSREKKERFSLILESASTNQTSMYLCASSFIREGASGEQFFGPGTRLTVL.

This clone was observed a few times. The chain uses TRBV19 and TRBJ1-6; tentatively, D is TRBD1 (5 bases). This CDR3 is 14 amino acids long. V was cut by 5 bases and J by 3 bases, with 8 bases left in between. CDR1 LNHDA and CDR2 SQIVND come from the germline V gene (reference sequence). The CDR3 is CASSPQGYNSPLHF. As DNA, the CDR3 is TGTGCCAGTAGTCCTCAGGGCTATAATTCACCCCTCCACTTT.

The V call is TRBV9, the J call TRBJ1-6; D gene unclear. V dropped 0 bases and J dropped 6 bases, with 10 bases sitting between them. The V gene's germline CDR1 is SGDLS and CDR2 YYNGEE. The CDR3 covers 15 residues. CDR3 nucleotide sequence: TGTGCCAGCAGCGTAGACGGCAGGTCTAATTCACCCCTCCACTTT. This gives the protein CASSVDGRSNSPLHF.

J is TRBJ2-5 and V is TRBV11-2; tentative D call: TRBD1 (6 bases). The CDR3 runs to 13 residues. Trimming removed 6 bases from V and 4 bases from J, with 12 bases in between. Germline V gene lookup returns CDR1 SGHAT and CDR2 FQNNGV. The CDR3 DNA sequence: TGTGCCAGCAGGCCAGGGGCTGGAGAGACCCAGTACTTC. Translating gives CASRPGAGETQYF.

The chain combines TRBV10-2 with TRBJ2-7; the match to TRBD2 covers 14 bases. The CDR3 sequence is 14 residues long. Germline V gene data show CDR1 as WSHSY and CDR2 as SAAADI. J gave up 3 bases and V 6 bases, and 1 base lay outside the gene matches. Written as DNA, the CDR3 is TGCGCCAGCAGGGGGACTAGCGGGGGCTACGAGCAGTACTTC. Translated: CASRGTSGGYEQYF.

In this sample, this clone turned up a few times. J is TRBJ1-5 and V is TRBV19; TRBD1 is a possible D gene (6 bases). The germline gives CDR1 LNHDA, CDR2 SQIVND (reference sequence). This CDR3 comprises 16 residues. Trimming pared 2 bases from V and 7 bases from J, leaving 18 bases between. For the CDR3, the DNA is TGTGCCAGTAGTATACCCGAGACAGGTTCAAACCAGCCCCAGCATTTT. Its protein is CASSIPETGSNQPQHF. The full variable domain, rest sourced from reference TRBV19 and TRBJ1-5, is DGGITQSPKYLFRKEGQNVTLSCEQNLNHDAMYWYRQDPGQGLRLIYYSQIVNDFQKGDIAEGYSVSREKKESFPLTVTSAQKNPTAFYLCASSIPETGSNQPQHFGDGTRLSIL.

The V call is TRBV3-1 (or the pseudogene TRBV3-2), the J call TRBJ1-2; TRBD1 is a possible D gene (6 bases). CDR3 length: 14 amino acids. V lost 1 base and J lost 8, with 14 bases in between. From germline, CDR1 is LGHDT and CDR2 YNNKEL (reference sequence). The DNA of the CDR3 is TGTGCCAGCAGCCAAGCATCCCAGGGGACCGGCTACACCTTC. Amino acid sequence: CASSQASQGTGYTF.

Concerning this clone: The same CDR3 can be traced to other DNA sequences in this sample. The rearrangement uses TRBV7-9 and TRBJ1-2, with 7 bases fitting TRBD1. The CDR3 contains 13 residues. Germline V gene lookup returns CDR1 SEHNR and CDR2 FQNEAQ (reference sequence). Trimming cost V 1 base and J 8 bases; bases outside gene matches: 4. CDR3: CASSLEQGRGYTF. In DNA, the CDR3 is TGTGCCAGCAGCTTAGAACAGGGGCGGGGCTACACCTTC.

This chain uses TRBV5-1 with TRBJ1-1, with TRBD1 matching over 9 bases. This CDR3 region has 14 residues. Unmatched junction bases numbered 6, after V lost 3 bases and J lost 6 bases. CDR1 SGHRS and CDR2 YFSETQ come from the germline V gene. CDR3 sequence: CASSSRQGESEAFF. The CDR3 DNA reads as TGCGCCAGCAGCTCTCGACAGGGGGAGTCTGAAGCTTTCTTT.

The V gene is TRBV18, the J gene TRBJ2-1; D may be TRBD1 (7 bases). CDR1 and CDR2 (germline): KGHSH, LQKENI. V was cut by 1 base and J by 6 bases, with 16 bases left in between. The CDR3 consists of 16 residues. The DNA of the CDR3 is TGTGCCAGCTCACCACGGAGGAGGGGGCAGGTCAATGAGCAGTTCTTC. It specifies CASSPRRRGQVNEQFF.

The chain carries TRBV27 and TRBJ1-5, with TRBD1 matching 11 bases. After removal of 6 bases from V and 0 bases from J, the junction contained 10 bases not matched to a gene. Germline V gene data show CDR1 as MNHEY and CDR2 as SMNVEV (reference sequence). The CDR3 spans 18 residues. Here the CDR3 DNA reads TGTGCCAGCAGAGTAGGGACAGGGGGAAAATATAGCAATCAGCCCCAGCATTTT. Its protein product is CASRVGTGGKYSNQPQHF.

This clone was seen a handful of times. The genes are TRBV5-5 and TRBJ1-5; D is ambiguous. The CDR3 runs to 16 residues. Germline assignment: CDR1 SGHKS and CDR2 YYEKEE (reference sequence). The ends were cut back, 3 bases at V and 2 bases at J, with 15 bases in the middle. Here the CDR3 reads CASSSIGGVGNQPQHF. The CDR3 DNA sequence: TGTGCCAGCAGCTCGATCGGAGGTGTTGGCAATCAGCCCCAGCATTTT. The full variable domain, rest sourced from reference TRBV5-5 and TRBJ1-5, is DAGVTQSPTHLIKTRGQQVTLRCSPISGHKSVSWYQQVLGQGPQFIFQYYEKEERGRGNFPDRFSARQFPNYSSELNVNALLLGDSALYLCASSSIGGVGNQPQHFGDGTRLSIL.

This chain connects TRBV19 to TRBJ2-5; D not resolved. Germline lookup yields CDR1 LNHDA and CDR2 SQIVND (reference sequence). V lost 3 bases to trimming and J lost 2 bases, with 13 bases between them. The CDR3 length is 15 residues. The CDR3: CASSIGRGVQETQYF. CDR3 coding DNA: TGTGCCAGTAGTATCGGCAGAGGCGTACAAGAGACCCAGTACTTC.

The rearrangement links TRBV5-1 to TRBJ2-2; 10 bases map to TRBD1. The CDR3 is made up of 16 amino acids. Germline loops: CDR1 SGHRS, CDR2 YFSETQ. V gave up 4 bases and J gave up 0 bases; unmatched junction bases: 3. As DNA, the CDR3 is TGCGCCAGCAGCCAGACAGGGGGCCCGAACACCGGGGAGCTGTTTTTT. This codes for CASSQTGGPNTGELFF.

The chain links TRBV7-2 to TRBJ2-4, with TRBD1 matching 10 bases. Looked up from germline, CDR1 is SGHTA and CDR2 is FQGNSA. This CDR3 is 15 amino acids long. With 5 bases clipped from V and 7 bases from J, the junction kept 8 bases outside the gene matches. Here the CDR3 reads CASSLSPGQGNIQYF. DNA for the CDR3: TGTGCCAGCAGCCTCTCCCCGGGACAGGGGAACATTCAGTACTTC.

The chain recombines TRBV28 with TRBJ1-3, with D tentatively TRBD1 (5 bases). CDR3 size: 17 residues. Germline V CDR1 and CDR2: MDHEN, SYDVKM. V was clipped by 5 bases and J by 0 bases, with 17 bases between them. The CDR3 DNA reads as TGTGCCAGCAGTCTCCTGGTCGGGGGAATCTCTGGAAACACCATATATTTT. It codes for CASSLLVGGISGNTIYF.

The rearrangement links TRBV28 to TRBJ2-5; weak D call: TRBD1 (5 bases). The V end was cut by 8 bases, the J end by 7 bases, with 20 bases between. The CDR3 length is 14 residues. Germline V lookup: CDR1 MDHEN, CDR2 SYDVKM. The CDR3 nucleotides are TGTGCCAGCTCTTTTACAGGAAATCAGGGGACCCAGTACTTC. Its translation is CASSFTGNQGTQYF.

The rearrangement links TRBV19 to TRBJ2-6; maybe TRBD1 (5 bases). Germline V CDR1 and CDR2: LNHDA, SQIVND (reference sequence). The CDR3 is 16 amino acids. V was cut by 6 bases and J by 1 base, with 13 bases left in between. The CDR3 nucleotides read TGTGCCAGTAGAGGACAACCACAGTCTGGGGCCAACGTCCTGACTTTC. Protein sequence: CASRGQPQSGANVLTF.